This T cell receptor beta chain was profiled in a study of T cell responses to AZD1222 COVID-19 vaccine. Using immunoSEQ multiplex PCR, the repertoire was profiled, and TCRdb retains in-frame clones only, with some absent. This table has over 100,000 clones, roughly 87% appearing once. CDR1 and CDR2 (germline): SGHTA, FQGNSA. V was cut by 1 base and J by 2 bases, with 16 bases left in between. The CDR3 length is 17 residues. Second-dose recipients at about 4 or about 12 weeks were treated as one pooled group. Here the sequenced sample was peripheral blood, taken 28 days after the second AZD1222 dose. This chain links TRBV7-2 with TRBJ2-3; the D call may be TRBD1 or TRBD2 (5 bases each). The source of this sequence is an adult who received the AZD1222 COVID-19 vaccine. The CDR3 DNA follows: TGTGCCAGCAGCTTAGACGGGGCGTCGGTTCCCACAGATACGCAGTATTTT. Protein sequence: CASSLDGASVPTDTQYF.